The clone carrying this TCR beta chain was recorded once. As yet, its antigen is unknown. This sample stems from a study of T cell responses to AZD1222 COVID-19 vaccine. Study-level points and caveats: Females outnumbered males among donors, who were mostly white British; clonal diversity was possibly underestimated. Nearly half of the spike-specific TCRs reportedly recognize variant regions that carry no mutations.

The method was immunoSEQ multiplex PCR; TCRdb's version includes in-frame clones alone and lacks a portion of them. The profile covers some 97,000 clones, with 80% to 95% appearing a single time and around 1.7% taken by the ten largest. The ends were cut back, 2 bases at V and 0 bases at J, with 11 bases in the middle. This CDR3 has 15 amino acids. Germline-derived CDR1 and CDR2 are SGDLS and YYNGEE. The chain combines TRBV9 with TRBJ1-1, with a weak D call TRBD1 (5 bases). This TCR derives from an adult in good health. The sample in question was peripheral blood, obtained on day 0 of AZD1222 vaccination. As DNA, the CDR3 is TGTGCCAGCAGCGTGGAAGGGGCCATGAACACTGAAGCTTTCTTT. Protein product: CASSVEGAMNTEAFF. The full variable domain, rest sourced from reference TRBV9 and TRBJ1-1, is DSGVTQTPKHLITATGQRVTLRCSPRSGDLSVYWYQQSLDQGLQFLIQYYNGEERAKGNILERFSAQQFPDLHSELNLSSLELGDSALYFCASSVEGAMNTEAFFGQGTRLTVV.